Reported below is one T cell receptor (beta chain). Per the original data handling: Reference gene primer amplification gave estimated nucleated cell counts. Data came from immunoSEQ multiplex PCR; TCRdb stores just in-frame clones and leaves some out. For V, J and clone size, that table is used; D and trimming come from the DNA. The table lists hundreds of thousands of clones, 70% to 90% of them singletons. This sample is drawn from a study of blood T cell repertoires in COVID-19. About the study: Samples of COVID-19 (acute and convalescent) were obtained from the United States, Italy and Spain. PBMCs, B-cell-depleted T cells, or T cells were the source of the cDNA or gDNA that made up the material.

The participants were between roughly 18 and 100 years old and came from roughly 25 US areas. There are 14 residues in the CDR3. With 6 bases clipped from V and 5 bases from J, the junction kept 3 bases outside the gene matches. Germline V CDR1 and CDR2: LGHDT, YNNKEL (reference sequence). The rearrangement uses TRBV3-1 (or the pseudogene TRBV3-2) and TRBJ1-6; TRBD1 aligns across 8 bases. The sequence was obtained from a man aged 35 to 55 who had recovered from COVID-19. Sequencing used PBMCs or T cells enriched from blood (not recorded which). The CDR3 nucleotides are TGTGCCAGCAGGCCGACAGGGGATAATTCACCCCTCCACTTT. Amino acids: CASRPTGDNSPLHF.